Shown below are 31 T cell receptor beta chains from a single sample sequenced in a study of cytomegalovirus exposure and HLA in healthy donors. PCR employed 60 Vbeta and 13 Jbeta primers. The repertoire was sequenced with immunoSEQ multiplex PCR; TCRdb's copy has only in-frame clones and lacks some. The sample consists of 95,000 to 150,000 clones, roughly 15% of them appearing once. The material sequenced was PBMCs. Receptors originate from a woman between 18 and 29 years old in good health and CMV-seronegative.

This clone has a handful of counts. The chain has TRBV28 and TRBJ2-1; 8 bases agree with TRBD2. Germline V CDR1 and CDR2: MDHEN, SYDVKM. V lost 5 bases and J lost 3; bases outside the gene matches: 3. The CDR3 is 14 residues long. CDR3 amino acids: CASSRGGNYNEQFF. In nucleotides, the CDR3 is TGTGCCAGCAGTCGCGGGGGGAACTACAATGAGCAGTTCTTC.

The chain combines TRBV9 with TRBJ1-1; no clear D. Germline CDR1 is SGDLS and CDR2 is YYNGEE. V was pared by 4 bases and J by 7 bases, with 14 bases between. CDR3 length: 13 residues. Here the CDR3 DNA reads TGTGCCAGCAGCTACTTCCCAGCGGATGAAGCTTTCTTT. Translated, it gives CASSYFPADEAFF.

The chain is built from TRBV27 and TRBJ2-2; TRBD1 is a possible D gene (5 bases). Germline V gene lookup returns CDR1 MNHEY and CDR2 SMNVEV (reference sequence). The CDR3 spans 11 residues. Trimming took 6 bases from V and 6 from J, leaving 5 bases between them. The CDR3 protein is CASSRAGELFF. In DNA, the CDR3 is TGTGCCAGCAGCAGGGCCGGGGAGCTGTTTTTT.

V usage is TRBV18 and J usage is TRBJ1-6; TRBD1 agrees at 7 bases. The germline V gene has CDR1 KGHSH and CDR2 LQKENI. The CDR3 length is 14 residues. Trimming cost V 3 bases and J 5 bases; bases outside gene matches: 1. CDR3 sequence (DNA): TGTGCCAGCTCACCCGGGACAGATAATTCACCCCTCCACTTT. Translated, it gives CASSPGTDNSPLHF.

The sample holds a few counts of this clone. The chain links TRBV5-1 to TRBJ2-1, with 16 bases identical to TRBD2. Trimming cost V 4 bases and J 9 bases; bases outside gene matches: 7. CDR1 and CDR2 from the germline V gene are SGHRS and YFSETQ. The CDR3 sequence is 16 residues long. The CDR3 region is CASSTGLAGGPGEQFF. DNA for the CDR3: TGCGCCAGCAGCACGGGACTAGCGGGAGGGCCAGGTGAGCAGTTCTTC.

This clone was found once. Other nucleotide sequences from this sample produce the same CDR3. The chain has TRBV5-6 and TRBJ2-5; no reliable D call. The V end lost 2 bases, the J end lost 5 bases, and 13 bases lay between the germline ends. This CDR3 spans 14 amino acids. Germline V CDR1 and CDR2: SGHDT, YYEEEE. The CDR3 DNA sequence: TGTGCCAGCAGCTTTTACACAGTCCAGGAGACCCAGTACTTC. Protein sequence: CASSFYTVQETQYF.

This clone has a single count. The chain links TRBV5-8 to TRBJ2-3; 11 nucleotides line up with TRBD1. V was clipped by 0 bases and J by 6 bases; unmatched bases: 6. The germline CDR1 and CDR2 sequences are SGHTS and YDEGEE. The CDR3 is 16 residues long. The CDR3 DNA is TGTGCCAGCAGCTTGGCCGGGACAGGGGGTATGGATACGCAGTATTTT. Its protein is CASSLAGTGGMDTQYF.

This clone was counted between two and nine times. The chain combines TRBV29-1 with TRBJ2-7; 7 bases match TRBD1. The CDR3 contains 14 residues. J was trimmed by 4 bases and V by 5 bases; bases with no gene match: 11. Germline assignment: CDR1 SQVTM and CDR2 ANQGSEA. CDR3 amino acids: CSVSHRGDLYEQYF. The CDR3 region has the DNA TGCAGCGTTAGCCACAGGGGAGACCTGTACGAGCAGTACTTC.

CDR3 amino acids: CASSVQQGTTEAFF. The CDR3, as DNA: TGTGCCAGCAGCGTCCAACAGGGGACCACTGAAGCTTTCTTT. V and J are TRBV7-2 and TRBJ1-1; 7 bases agree with TRBD1. The CDR3 runs 14 residues. Unmatched junction bases numbered 7, after V lost 5 bases and J lost 4 bases. Looked up from germline, CDR1 is SGHTA and CDR2 is FQGNSA.

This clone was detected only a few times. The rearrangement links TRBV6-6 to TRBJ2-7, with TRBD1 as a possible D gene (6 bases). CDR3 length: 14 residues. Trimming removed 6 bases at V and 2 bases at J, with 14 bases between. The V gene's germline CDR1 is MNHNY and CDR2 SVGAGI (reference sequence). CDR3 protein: CASSLTGSTYEQYF. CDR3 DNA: TGTGCCAGCAGCTTGACAGGATCAACCTACGAGCAGTACTTC.

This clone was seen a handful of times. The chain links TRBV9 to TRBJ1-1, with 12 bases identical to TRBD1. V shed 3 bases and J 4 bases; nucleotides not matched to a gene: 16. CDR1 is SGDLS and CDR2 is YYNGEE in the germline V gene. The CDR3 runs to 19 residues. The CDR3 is CASSAGDRGPQFTSTEAFF. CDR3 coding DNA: TGTGCCAGCAGCGCAGGGGACAGGGGGCCTCAGTTTACTAGCACTGAAGCTTTCTTT.

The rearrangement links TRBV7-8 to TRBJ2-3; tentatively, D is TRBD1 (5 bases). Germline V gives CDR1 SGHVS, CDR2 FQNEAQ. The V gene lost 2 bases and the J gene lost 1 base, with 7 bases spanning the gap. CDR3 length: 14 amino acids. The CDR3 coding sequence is TGTGCCAGCAGCTTATTAGGGGGCACAGATACGCAGTATTTT. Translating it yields CASSLLGGTDTQYF.

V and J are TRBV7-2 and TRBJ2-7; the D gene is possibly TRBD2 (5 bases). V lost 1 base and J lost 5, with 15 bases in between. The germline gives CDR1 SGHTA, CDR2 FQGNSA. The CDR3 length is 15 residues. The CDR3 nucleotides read TGTGCCAGCAGCTTAGGTACTAGTATAGACGACGAGCAGTACTTC. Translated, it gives CASSLGTSIDDEQYF.

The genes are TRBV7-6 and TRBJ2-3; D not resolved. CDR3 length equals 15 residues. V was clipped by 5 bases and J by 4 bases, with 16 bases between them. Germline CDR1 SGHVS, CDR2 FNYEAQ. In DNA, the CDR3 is TGTGCCAGCAGCCTAAAAAGCTGGTCCGCAGATACGCAGTATTTT. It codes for CASSLKSWSADTQYF.

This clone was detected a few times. The CDR3 nucleotides read TGTGCCTGGAGTTCAGGGTGGGGCTACACCTTC. Translation gives CAWSSGWGYTF. The chain uses TRBV30 and TRBJ1-2, with a possible D match to TRBD1 (5 bases). The germline gives CDR1 GTSNPN, CDR2 SVGIG (reference sequence). The CDR3 length is 11 residues. Trimming removed 2 bases at V and 8 bases at J, with 9 bases between. Combining the CDR3 with reference TRBV30 and TRBJ1-2 gives the whole variable domain SQTIHQWPATLVQPVGSPLSLECTVEGTSNPNLYWYRQAAGRGLQLLFYSVGIGQISSEVPQNLSASRPQDRQFILSSKKLLLSDSGFYLCAWSSGWGYTFGSGTRLTVV.

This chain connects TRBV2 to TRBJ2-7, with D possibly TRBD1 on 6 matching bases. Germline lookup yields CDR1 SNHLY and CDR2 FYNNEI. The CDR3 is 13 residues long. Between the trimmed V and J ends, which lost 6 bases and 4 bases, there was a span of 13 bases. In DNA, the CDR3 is TGTGCCAGCAGCGCCGGGACACAATACGAGCAGTACTTC. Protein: CASSAGTQYEQYF.

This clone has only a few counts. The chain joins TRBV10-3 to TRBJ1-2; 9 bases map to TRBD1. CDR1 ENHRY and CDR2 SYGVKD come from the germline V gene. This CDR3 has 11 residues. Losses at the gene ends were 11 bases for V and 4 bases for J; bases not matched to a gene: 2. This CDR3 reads CASQGAYGYTF. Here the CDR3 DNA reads TGTGCCTCACAGGGGGCCTATGGCTACACCTTC.

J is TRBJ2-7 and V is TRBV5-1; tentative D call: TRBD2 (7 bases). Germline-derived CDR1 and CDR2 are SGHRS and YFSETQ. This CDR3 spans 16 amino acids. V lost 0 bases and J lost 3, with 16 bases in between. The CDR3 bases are TGCGCCAGCAGCTTGGTTGGGAGGGAGGGGGTCTACGAGCAGTACTTC. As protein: CASSLVGREGVYEQYF.

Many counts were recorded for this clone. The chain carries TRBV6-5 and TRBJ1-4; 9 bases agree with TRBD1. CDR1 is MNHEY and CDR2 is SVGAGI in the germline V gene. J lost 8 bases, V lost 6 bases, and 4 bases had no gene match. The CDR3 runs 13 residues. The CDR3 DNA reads TGTGCCAGCAGGGACAGGGGAGGAGAAAAACTGTTTTTT. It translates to CASRDRGGEKLFF.

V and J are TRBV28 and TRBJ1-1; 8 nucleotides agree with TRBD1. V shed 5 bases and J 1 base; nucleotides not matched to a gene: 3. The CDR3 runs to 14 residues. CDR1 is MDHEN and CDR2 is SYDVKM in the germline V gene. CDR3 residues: CASSRDRTNTEAFF. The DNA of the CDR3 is TGTGCCAGCAGTAGGGACAGGACGAACACTGAAGCTTTCTTT.

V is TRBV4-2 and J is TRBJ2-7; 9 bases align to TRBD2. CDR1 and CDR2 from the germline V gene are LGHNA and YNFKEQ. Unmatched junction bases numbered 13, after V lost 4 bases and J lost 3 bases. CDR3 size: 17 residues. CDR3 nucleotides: TGTGCCAGCAGCCCCGGGGGGAGTAGCGGGGGTGACTACGAGCAGTACTTC. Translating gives CASSPGGSSGGDYEQYF.

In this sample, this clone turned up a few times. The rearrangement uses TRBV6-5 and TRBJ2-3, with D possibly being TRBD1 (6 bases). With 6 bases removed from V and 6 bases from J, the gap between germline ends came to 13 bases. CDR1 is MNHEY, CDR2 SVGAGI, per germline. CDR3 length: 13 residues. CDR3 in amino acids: CASSDTQGDTQYF. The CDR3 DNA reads TGTGCCAGCAGCGACACCCAGGGGGATACGCAGTATTTT.

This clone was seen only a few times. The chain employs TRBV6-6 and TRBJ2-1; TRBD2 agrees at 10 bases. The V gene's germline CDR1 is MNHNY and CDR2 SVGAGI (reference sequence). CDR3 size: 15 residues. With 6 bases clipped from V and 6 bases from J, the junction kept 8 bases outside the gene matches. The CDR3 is CASSDGLADINEQFF. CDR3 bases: TGTGCCAGCAGCGACGGACTAGCGGATATCAATGAGCAGTTCTTC.

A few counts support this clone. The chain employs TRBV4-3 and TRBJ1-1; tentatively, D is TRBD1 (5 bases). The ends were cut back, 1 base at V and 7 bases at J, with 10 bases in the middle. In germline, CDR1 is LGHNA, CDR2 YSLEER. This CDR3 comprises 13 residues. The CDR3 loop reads CASSQGGTSEAFF. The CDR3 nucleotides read TGCGCCAGCAGCCAAGGGGGCACCAGTGAAGCTTTCTTT.

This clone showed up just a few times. CDR3 DNA sequence: TGTGCCAGTAGATTAGACAGGGCGGTCACTGAAGCTTTCTTT. Amino acid sequence: CASRLDRAVTEAFF. V usage is TRBV19 and J usage is TRBJ1-1; 7 nucleotides align to TRBD1. CDR1 is LNHDA and CDR2 is SQIVND in the germline V gene (reference sequence). The CDR3 loop spans 14 amino acids. V lost 6 bases to trimming and J lost 4 bases; unmatched junction nucleotides: 8.

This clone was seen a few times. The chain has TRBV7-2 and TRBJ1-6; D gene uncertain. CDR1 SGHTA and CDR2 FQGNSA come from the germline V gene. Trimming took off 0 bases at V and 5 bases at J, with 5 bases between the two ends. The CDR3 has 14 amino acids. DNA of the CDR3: TGTGCCAGCAGCTTAGCCCCTAATAATTCACCCCTCCACTTT. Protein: CASSLAPNNSPLHF.

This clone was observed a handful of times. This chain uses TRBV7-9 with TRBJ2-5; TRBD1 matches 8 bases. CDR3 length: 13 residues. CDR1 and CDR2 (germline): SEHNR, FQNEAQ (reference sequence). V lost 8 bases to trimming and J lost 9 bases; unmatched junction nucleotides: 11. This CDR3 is CASQGLRGQAQYF. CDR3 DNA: TGTGCCAGCCAGGGTCTTAGGGGACAGGCCCAGTACTTC.

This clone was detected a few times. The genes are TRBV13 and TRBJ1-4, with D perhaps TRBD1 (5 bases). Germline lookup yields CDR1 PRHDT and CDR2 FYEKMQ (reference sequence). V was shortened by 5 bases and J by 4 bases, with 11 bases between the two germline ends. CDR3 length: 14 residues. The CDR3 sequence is CASSTGTNNEKLFF. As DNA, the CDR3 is TGTGCCAGCAGCACCGGGACTAATAATGAAAAACTGTTTTTT.

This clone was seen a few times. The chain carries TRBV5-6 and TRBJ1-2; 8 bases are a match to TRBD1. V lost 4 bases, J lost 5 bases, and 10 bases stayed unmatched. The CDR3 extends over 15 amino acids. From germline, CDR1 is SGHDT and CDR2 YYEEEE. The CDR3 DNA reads TGTGCCAGCAGCCCCCCGTTGACAGGGGAGTATGGCTACACCTTC. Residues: CASSPPLTGEYGYTF.

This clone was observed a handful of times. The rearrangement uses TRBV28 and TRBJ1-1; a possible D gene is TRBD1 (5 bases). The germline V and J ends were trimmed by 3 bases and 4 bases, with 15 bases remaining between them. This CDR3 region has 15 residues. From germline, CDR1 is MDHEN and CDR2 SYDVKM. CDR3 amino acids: CASSFIPGQTTEAFF. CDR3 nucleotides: TGTGCCAGCAGTTTTATTCCAGGGCAAACCACTGAAGCTTTCTTT.

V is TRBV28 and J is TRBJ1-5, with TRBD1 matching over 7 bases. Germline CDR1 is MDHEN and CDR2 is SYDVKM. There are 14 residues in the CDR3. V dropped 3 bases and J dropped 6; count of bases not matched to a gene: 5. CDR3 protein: CASSFTGEAQPQHF. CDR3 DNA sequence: TGTGCCAGCAGTTTCACAGGGGAAGCTCAGCCCCAGCATTTT.